This TCR beta chain was identified during a study of OX40 agonist ivuxolimab in advanced cancers. Study-wide background: With ivuxolimab, an agonistic anti-OX40 (CD134) antibody, patients were treated. Overall study findings and caveats: On average, CD8+ T cells had more expanded clones than CD4+. Clones of CD4+ and CD8+ blood T cells grew by week 6 at doses of 0.1 to 3.0 mg/kg.

The sample holds one count of this clone. Its antigen remains unknown. Profiled with immunoSEQ multiplex PCR; TCRdb holds only in-frame clones, not every one. The sample has about 44,000 clones, about 90% seen once. Here the sequenced sample was CD4+ or CD8+ T cells sorted from blood, taken in a trial of the OX40 agonist ivuxolimab. The receptor's source is an adult with an advanced solid tumor such as melanoma, head and neck, liver or kidney cancer.

The CDR3 sequence is CASSQESGGTEAFF. CDR3 coding DNA: TGCGCCAGCAGCCAAGAATCCGGGGGAACTGAAGCTTTCTTT. The chain links TRBV4-1 to TRBJ1-1, with D possibly matching TRBD1 (5 bases). V shed 0 bases and J shed 5 bases, with 10 bases lying between them. Germline V lookup: CDR1 MGHRA, CDR2 YSYEKL. The CDR3 is made up of 14 amino acids.